This TCR beta chain was observed in a study of technical replicates of blood from four donors. V lost 7 bases to trimming and J lost 6 bases; unmatched junction nucleotides: 13. This CDR3 region has 16 residues. CDR1 is MNHEY and CDR2 is SMNVEV in the germline V gene (reference sequence). TCRdb's table, derived via immunoSEQ multiplex PCR, lists solely in-frame clones and lacks some. The sample records around 97,000 clones, 95% to 96% being singletons. The sample comprised T cells isolated from PBMCs. The receptor's source is a human donor in good health. The rearrangement joins TRBV27 to TRBJ2-1; 9 nucleotides align to TRBD2. The CDR3 region is CASTSYALAGINEQFF. CDR3 coding DNA: TGTGCCAGCACTTCGTACGCCCTAGCGGGAATCAATGAGCAGTTCTTC.